Sequencing of this T cell receptor beta chain was carried out in a study of cytomegalovirus exposure and HLA in healthy donors. CDR3 length equals 13 residues. Germline lookup yields CDR1 SGHTA and CDR2 FQGNSA. V lost 2 bases to trimming and J lost 4 bases, with 9 bases between them. This clone was found once. The donors belonged to the roughly 110-subject validation cohort, separate from the roughly 710-subject first cohort. The table came from immunoSEQ multiplex PCR; TCRdb's copy has only in-frame clones and leaves some out. This sample has some 340,000 clones, with about 85% found just once. This TCR was recovered from a woman younger than 45 in good health and CMV-seropositive. Sequences were obtained from PBMCs. V is TRBV7-2 and J is TRBJ2-7, with TRBD2 as a possible D gene (5 bases). CDR3 residues: CASSLTTGYEQYF. CDR3 nucleotide sequence: TGTGCCAGCAGCTTAACAACGGGATACGAGCAGTACTTC.